This record covers a single T cell receptor beta chain. The CDR3 is 13 residues long. Germline V gene sequence: CDR1 GTSNPN, CDR2 SVGIG (reference sequence). V lost 4 bases to trimming and J lost 5 bases, with 12 bases between them. Method: immunoSEQ multiplex PCR; TCRdb's copy keeps in-frame clones and lacks some. The profile shows approximately 1.4 million clones, 95% to 99% of them singletons. These data come from a study of shared clonotypes between healthy human individuals. This TCR was recovered from a man younger than 40 in good health. The chain joins TRBV30 to TRBJ2-4, with D possibly matching TRBD1 (5 bases). The sequenced sample was naive CD4+ T cells sorted from blood. The subset here: CD45RA+ positively selected. In DNA, the CDR3 is TGTGCCTGGAAGATGGACAACGAAAACATTCAGTACTTC. This translates into CAWKMDNENIQYF.